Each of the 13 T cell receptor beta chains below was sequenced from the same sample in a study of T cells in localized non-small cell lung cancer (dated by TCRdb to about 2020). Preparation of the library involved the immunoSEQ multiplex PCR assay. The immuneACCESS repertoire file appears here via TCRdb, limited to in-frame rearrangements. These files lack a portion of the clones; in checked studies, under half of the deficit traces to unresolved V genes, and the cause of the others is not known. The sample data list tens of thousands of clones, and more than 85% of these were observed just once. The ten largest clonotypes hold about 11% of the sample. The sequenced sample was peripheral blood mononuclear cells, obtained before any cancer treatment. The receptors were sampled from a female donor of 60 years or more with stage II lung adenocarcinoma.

The CDR3: CASSLAGPGGNQPQHF. The CDR3 DNA reads TGTGCCAGCAGCTTGGCAGGGCCGGGCGGCAATCAGCCCCAGCATTTT. This chain joins TRBV5-6 and TRBJ1-5, with D perhaps TRBD1 (5 bases). The ends were cut back, 0 bases at V and 2 bases at J, with 12 bases in the middle. CDR1 is SGHDT, CDR2 YYEEEE, per germline. The CDR3 has 16 amino acids.

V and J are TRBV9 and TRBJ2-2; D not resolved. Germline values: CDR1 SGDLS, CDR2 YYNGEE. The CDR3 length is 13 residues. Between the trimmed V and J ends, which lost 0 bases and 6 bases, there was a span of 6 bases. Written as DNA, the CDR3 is TGTGCCAGCAGCGTAGCGACCGCCGGGGAGCTGTTTTTT. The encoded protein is CASSVATAGELFF.

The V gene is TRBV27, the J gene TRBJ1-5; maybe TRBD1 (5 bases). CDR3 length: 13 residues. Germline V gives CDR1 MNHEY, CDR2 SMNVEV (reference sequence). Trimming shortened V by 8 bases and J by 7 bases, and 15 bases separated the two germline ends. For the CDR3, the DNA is TGTGCCAGCTCTCTAGCGGGGGGACAGCCCCAGCATTTT. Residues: CASSLAGGQPQHF.

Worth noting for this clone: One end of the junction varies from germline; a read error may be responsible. The CDR3 loop reads CAGSPNSYEQYF. In nucleotides, the CDR3 is TGTGCCGGCAGCCCTAACTCCTACGAGCAGTACTTC. V and J are TRBV5-6 and TRBJ2-7; D gene uncertain. The germline CDR1 and CDR2 sequences are SGHDT and YYEEEE. This CDR3 has 12 residues.

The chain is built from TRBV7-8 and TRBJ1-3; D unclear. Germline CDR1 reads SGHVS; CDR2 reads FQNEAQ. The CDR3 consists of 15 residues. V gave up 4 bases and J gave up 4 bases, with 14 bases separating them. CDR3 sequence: CASSSRLGQGNTIYF. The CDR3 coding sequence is TGTGCCAGCAGCTCTCGGTTGGGTCAAGGAAACACCATATATTTT.

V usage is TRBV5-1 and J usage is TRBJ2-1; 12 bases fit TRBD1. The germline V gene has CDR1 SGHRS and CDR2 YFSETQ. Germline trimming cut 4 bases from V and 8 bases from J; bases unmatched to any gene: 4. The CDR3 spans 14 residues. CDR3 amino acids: CASSPGTGGDEQFF. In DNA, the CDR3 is TGCGCCAGCAGCCCCGGGACAGGGGGCGATGAGCAGTTCTTC.

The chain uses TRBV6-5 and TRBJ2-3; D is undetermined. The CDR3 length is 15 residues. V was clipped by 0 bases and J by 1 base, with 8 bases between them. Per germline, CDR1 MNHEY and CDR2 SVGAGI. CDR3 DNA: TGTGCCAGCAGTTACTCCAATGGGGGCACAGATACGCAGTATTTT. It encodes CASSYSNGGTDTQYF.

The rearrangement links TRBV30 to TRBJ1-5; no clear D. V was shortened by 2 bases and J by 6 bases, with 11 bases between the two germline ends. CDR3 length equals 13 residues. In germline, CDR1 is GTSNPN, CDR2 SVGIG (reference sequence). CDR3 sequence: CAWSKGARQPQHF. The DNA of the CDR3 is TGTGCCTGGAGTAAGGGAGCGCGTCAGCCCCAGCATTTT.

The CDR3 region has the DNA TGTGCCAGCAGCCAAGATTCAGGGACAGAATACTATGGCTACACCTTC. Translation gives CASSQDSGTEYYGYTF. V and J are TRBV14 and TRBJ1-2; TRBD1 agrees at 7 bases. The germline gives CDR1 SGHDN, CDR2 FVKESK. This CDR3 contains 16 residues. Trimming cost V 0 bases and J 3 bases; bases outside gene matches: 7.

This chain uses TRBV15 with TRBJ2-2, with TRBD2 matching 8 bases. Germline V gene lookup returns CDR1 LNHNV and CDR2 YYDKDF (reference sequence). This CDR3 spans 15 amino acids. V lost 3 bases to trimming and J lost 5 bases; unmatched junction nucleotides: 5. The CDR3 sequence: CATSSSGVGTGELFF. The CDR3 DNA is TGTGCCACCAGCAGTAGCGGGGTCGGGACCGGGGAGCTGTTTTTT.

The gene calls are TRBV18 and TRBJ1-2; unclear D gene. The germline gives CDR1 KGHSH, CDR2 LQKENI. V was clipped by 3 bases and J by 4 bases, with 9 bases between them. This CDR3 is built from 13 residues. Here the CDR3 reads CASSPSVLYGYTF. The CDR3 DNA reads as TGTGCCAGCTCACCTTCAGTGCTCTATGGCTACACCTTC.

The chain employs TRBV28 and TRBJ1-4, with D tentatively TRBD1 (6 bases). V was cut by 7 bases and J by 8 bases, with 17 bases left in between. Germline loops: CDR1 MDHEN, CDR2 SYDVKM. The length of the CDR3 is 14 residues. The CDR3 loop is CASTTPGAEEKLFF. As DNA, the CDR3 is TGTGCCAGCACCACTCCAGGGGCGGAAGAAAAACTGTTTTTT.

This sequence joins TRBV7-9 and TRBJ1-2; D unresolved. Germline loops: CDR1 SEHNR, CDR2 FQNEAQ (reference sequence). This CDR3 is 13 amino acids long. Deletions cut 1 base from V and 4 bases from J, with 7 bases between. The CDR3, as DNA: TGTGCCAGCAGCTTAGGTTCTTTCTATGGCTACACCTTC. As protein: CASSLGSFYGYTF.